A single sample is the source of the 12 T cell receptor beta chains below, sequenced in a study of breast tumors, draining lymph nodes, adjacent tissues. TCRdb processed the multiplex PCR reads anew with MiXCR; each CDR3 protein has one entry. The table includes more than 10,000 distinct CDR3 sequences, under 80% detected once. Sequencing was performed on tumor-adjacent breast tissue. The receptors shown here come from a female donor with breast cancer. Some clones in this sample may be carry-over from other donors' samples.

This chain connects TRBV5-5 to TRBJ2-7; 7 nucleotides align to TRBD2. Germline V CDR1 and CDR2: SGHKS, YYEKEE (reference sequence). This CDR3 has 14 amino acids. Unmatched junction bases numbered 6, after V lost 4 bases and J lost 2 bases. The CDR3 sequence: CASSSGTRAYEQYF. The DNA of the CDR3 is TGTGCCAGCAGCAGCGGGACCCGAGCCTACGAGCAGTACTTC.

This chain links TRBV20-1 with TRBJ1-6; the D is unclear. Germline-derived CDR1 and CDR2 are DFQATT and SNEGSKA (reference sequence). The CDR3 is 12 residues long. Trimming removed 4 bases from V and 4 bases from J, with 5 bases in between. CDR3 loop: CSAIGYNSPLHF. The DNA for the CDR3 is TGCAGTGCTATCGGTTATAATTCACCCCTCCACTTT.

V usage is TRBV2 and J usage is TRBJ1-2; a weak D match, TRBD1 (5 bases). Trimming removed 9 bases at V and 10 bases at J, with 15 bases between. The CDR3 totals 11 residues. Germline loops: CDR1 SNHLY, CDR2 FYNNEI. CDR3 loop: CASAPRADYTF. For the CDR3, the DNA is TGTGCCAGTGCACCCAGGGCTGACTACACCTTC. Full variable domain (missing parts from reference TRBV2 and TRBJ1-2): EPEVTQTPSHQVTQMGQEVILRCVPISNHLYFYWYRQILGQKVEFLVSFYNNEISEKSEIFDDQFSVERPDGSNFTLKIRSTKLEDSAMYFCASAPRADYTFGSGTRLTVV.

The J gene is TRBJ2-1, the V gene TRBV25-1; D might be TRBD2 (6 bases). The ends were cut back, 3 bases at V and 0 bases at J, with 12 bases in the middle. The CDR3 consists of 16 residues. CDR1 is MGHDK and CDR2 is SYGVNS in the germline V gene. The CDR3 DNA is TGTGCCAGCAGTGAGCCGACTAGGAGCTCCTACAATGAGCAGTTCTTC. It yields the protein CASSEPTRSSYNEQFF.

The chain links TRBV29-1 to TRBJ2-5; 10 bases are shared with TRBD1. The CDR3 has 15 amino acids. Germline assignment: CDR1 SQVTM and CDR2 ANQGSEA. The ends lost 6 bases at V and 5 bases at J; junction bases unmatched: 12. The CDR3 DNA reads TGCAGCGTCGAGCCGGACAGGGGGAGGTCGGAGACCCAGTACTTC. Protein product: CSVEPDRGRSETQYF.

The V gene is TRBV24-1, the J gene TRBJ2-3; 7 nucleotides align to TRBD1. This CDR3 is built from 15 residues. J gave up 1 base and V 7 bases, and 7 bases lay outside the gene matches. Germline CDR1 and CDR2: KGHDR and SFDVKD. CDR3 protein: CATSLGQAGTDTQYF. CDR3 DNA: TGTGCCACCAGCCTCGGACAGGCGGGCACAGATACGCAGTATTTT.

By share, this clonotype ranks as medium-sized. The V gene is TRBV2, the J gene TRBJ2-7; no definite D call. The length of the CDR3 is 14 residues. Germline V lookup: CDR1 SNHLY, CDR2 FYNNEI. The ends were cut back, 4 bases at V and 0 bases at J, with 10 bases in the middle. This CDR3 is CASSVIPSSYEQYF. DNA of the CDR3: TGTGCCAGCAGTGTAATACCAAGCTCCTACGAGCAGTACTTC.

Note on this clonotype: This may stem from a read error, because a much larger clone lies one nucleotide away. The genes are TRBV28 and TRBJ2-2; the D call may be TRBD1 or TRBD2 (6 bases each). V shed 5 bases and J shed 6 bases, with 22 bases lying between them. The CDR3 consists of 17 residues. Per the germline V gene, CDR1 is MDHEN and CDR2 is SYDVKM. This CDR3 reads CASSAPRGRTGAGELFF. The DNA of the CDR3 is TGTGCCAGCAGTGCGCCTCGGGGGCGTACTGGCGCCGGGGAGCTGTTTTTT.

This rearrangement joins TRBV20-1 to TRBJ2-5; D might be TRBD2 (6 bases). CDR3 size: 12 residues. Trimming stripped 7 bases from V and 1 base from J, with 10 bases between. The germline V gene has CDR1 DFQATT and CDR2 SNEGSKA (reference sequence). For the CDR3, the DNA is TGCAGTGTCGGTAGCGGCCAAGAGACCCAGTACTTC. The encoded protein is CSVGSGQETQYF.

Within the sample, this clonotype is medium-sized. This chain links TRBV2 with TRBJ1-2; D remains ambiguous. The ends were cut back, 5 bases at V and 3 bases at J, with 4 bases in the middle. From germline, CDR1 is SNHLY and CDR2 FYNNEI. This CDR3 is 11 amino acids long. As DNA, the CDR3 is TGTGCCAGCAGTCCCGACTATGGCTACACCTTC. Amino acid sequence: CASSPDYGYTF.

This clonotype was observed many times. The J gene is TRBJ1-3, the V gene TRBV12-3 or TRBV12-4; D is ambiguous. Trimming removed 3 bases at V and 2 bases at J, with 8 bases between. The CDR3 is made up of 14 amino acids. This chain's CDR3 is CASSFSGTGNTIYF. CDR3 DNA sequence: TGTGCCAGCAGTTTCTCGGGGACTGGAAACACCATATATTTT.

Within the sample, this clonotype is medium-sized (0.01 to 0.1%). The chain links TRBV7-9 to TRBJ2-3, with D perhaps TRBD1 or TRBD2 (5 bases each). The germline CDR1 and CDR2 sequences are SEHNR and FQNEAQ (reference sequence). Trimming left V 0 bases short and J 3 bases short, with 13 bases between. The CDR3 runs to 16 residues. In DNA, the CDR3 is TGTGCCAGCAGCTTAGCATTGGGGGAGAGGACAGATACGCAGTATTTT. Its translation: CASSLALGERTDTQYF.